This T cell receptor (beta chain) is from a study of cytomegalovirus exposure and HLA in healthy donors. Study-wide background: One earlier analysis, a look at approximately 190 million T cells, found some 120 million unique TCR beta sequences. An early release of data contained 80 million to 85 million unique TCRs, which came from HLA-typed donors.

General study findings and limits: What a later analysis reportedly showed was that an Asian-associated ancestry cluster had fewer N-insertions than the 666-donor mean.

With regard to this clone: Its antigen is undetermined.

The PCR used 60 Vbeta and 13 Jbeta primers. TCRdb's table, derived via immunoSEQ multiplex PCR, lists solely in-frame clones and lacks some. Of about 100,000 clones in the sample, approximately 89% are singletons; the top ten hold about 3.9%. The germline CDR1 and CDR2 sequences are MNHNS and SASEGT. This CDR3 has 14 amino acids. V shed 0 bases and J shed 8 bases, with 13 bases lying between them. The gene calls are TRBV6-1 and TRBJ1-2, with TRBD1 as a possible D gene (5 bases). The specimen was PBMCs. This receptor was taken from a man between 25 and 39 years old in good health and CMV-seronegative. The CDR3 DNA reads TGTGCCAGCAGTGAAGCCGGAGGGGCGGGGGGCTACACCTTC. Translated: CASSEAGGAGGYTF.